The rows below give T cell receptor beta chains drawn from one sample of a study of CD8+ T cells in alopecia areata. Libraries were prepared by immunoSEQ multiplex PCR; TCRdb keeps only in-frame clonotypes and omits some of them. This sample has 120,000 or so clones, with 45% to 65% found just once. The sample consisted of CD4+ T cells sorted from blood, taken at week 0. The source of these receptors is a human donor with alopecia areata. Each CDR3 is given with its conserved first and last residue. Each record gives: V gene, J gene, clone size, D gene, CDR3 DNA, CDR3 protein. D genes are given only for firm matches. Not all rows give a size; the values are once, few, many and, for expanded clones, a class.

TRBV7-9	TRBJ2-2	NA	TRBD1	TGTGCCAGCAGACCAGGGGGCCCCGGGGAGCTGTTTTTT	CASRPGGPGELFF
TRBV18	TRBJ1-1	NA	NA	TGTGCCAGCTCACCGCGGGATTACCCTGAAGCTTTCTTT	CASSPRDYPEAFF
TRBV7-9	TRBJ2-3	NA	NA	TGTGCCAGCAGCGAGACAGATACGCAGTATTTT	CASSETDTQYF
TRBV25-1	TRBJ2-1	once	TRBD2	TGTGCCAGCAGTGAATACGGGGGCCTAGCGGGAGGGACGAATGAGCAGTTCTTC	CASSEYGGLAGGTNEQFF
TRBV6-1	TRBJ1-2	once	TRBD1	TGTGCCAGCAGCCCCAGACAGGGGGCTGGCTACACCTTC	CASSPRQGAGYTF
TRBV5-1	TRBJ2-5	NA	NA	TGCGCCAGCAGCAGGGGGCAAGAGACCCAGTACTTC	CASSRGQETQYF
TRBV5-1	TRBJ2-1	once	NA	TGCGCCAGCCGTACACCGGGACGCACACACAATGAGCAGTTCTTC	CASRTPGRTHNEQFF
TRBV5-6	TRBJ1-1	few	TRBD1	TGTGCCAGCAGCTTGCAGGGGGGCTCCGCTGAAGCTTTCTTT	CASSLQGGSAEAFF
TRBV30	TRBJ2-3	NA	TRBD2	TGTGCCTGGAGAATGGGGGGGACAGATACGCAGTATTTT	CAWRMGGTDTQYF
TRBV28	TRBJ1-4	few	NA	TGTGCCAGCAGTGAGGACGGAAAGGGTGAAAAACTGTTTTTT	CASSEDGKGEKLFF
TRBV6-1	TRBJ1-2	few	NA	TGTGCCAGCAGTGATTTATCCACTAACTATGGCTACACCTTC	CASSDLSTNYGYTF
TRBV28	TRBJ2-6	NA	NA	TGTGCCAGCAGAAAAAACGGTGGGGCCAACGTCCTGACTTTC	CASRKNGGANVLTF
TRBV9	TRBJ2-2	few	NA	TGTGCCAGCAGCGTAGGAAGCGGGAACACCGGGGAGCTGTTTTTT	CASSVGSGNTGELFF
TRBV28	TRBJ2-3	NA	NA	TGTGCCAGCACCATGAGGGCGGTAGATACGCAGTATTTT	CASTMRAVDTQYF
TRBV5-4	TRBJ2-1	few	NA	TGTGCCAGCACCGTCGACGGGGGCTTCTCCTACAATGAGCAGTTCTTC	CASTVDGGFSYNEQFF
TRBV7-7	TRBJ2-2	few	NA	TGTGCCAGCAGCCAAACCCCGGGGGCCGGGGAGCTGTTTTTT	CASSQTPGAGELFF
TRBV18	TRBJ1-2	NA	NA	TGTGCCAGCTCTCAAGACAAGGCCTATGGCTACACCTTC	CASSQDKAYGYTF
TRBV6-1	TRBJ1-2	few	TRBD1	TGTGCCAGCAGTACCGGGACAGGGAGTGGCTACACCTTC	CASSTGTGSGYTF
TRBV5-1	TRBJ2-1	NA	TRBD2	TGCGCCAGCAGCACGTTGACTAGCGGCAGCTCCTACAATGAGCAGTTCTTC	CASSTLTSGSSYNEQFF
TRBV7-9	TRBJ2-5	NA	TRBD1	TGTGCCAGCAGCACCCGGCACGGGACAGGGTTATCGGAGACCCAGTACTTC	CASSTRHGTGLSETQYF
TRBV9	TRBJ1-1	NA	NA	TGTGCCAGCAGCGTAGATGGCAGGAACACTGAAGCTTTCTTT	CASSVDGRNTEAFF
TRBV25-1	TRBJ2-3	NA	NA	TGTGCCAGCAGTCGACATTCTTGGGGCACAGATACGCAGTATTTT	CASSRHSWGTDTQYF
TRBV6-1	TRBJ1-1	few	NA	TGTGCCAGCAGCTCGACCTTAGGGGGAGTAGCTTTCTTT	CASSSTLGGVAFF
TRBV19	TRBJ2-6	NA	NA	TGTGCCAGTAGCAGATCAGGGGCCAACGTCCTGACTTTC	CASSRSGANVLTF
TRBV7-2	TRBJ2-5	NA	NA	TGTGCCAGCAGCTTAGGATGGACCCAAGAGACCCAGTACTTC	CASSLGWTQETQYF
TRBV7-2	TRBJ1-4	few	NA	TGTGCCAGCAGCTTAGTAAAGGAAACTAATGAAAAACTGTTTTTT	CASSLVKETNEKLFF
TRBV6-1	TRBJ2-3	NA	NA	TGTGCCAGCAGCCTAAGGACCAACCAAGATACGCAGTATTTT	CASSLRTNQDTQYF
TRBV7-3	TRBJ2-3	NA	TRBD2	TGTGCCAGCAGCCCGGGAGGGCGGACAGATACGCAGTATTTT	CASSPGGRTDTQYF
TRBV4-2	TRBJ1-5	NA	TRBD1	TGTGCCAGCAGCCAAGTAACGGGACAGGGGGTTCAGCCCCAGCATTTT	CASSQVTGQGVQPQHF
TRBV7-6	TRBJ1-2	NA	TRBD1	TGTGCCAGCAGTTCACAGGGGAATAGTGGCTACACCTTC	CASSSQGNSGYTF
TRBV9	TRBJ2-4	NA	NA	TGTGCCAGCAGCGTAGATAACGGGCGAGACATTCAGTACTTC	CASSVDNGRDIQYF
TRBV5-1	TRBJ2-4	NA	TRBD1	TGCGCCAGCAGCGTCCGGGACAGGGGCCAAAACATTCAGTACTTC	CASSVRDRGQNIQYF
TRBV4-1	TRBJ1-1	NA	NA	TGCGCCAGCAGCCCCGGCCGGGGGAACACTGAAGCTTTCTTT	CASSPGRGNTEAFF
TRBV7-2	TRBJ2-1	NA	NA	TGTGCCAGCAGCTTACACAGGGACAATGAGCAGTTCTTC	CASSLHRDNEQFF
TRBV27	TRBJ2-3	NA	NA	TGTGCCAGCAGTTCCTGGGACCGCGCGTGGCAGTATTTT	CASSSWDRAWQYF
TRBV4-3	TRBJ2-4	NA	TRBD2	TGCGCCAGCAGCCAAGAGAGCGGGACGGGCCCTTGGATAGCCAAAAACATTCAGTACTTC	CASSQESGTGPWIAKNIQYF
TRBV6-1	TRBJ2-6	once	NA	TGTGCCAGCAGGGGGCTAGGGGCCAACGTCCTGACTTTC	CASRGLGANVLTF
TRBV18	TRBJ1-2	NA	NA	TGTGCCAGCTCACCACCGACGCGGAACTATGGCTACACCTTC	CASSPPTRNYGYTF
TRBV29-1	TRBJ2-5	NA	TRBD2	TGCAGCGTTGCGACTAGCGGGGGGGCAGAGACCCAGTACTTC	CSVATSGGAETQYF
TRBV7-2	TRBJ2-4	NA	TRBD1	TGTGCCAGCAGCCGCCCTGGGACAGCAAAAAACATTCAGTACTTC	CASSRPGTAKNIQYF
TRBV30	TRBJ1-1	NA	NA	TGTGCCTGGACCGCAGGGAACACGAACACTGAAGCTTTCTTT	CAWTAGNTNTEAFF
TRBV30	TRBJ1-6	NA	NA	TGTGCCTGGAGCAGCGACAATAATTCACCCCTCCACTTT	CAWSSDNNSPLHF
TRBV19	TRBJ2-2	NA	NA	TGTGCCAGTAATACGGGAGTAGGGACCGGGGAGCTGTTTTTT	CASNTGVGTGELFF
TRBV5-1	TRBJ1-4	few	NA	TGCGCCAGCAGCGCTCGGGGAGGGGAAAGAGAAAAACTGTTTTTT	CASSARGGEREKLFF
TRBV5-1	TRBJ2-7	few	TRBD2	TGCGCCAGCAGCTTACTACTAGCGGGAGGGGAAGGGTACGAGCAGTACTTC	CASSLLLAGGEGYEQYF
TRBV30	TRBJ1-1	NA	TRBD1	TGTGCCTGGAGTGCCACAGGGGGTCTCCGCACTGAAGCTTTCTTT	CAWSATGGLRTEAFF
TRBV10-3	TRBJ2-2	NA	TRBD1	TGTGCCACCAATCACGGGACAGGGGTTTCGGCCGGGGAGCTGTTTTTT	CATNHGTGVSAGELFF
TRBV7-3	TRBJ2-5	NA	TRBD2	TGTGCCAGCAGCTTATTGTCCAGCGGGGGGACCCAGTACTTC	CASSLLSSGGTQYF
TRBV2	TRBJ2-1	NA	NA	TGTGCCAGCAGTGAAGCAAGAGATGAGCAGTTCTTC	CASSEARDEQFF
TRBV9	TRBJ2-1	NA	NA	TGTGCCAGCAGCGTAGACGGGACAAAACACAATGAGCAGTTCTTC	CASSVDGTKHNEQFF
TRBV9	TRBJ1-3	NA	TRBD1	TGTGCCAGCAGCGCGCGGACAGGCGGCTCTGGAAACACCATATATTTT	CASSARTGGSGNTIYF
TRBV14	TRBJ1-1	few	NA	TGTGCCAGCAGCGAGACGTTGAACACTGAAGCTTTCTTT	CASSETLNTEAFF
TRBV18	TRBJ2-3	few	NA	TGTGCCAGCTCACCAGCGGGCTTCACAGATACGCAGTATTTT	CASSPAGFTDTQYF
TRBV19	TRBJ1-4	NA	NA	TGTGCCAGTAAAAGCACCCGGGGCGAGAGGAATGAAAAACTGTTTTTT	CASKSTRGERNEKLFF
TRBV19	TRBJ1-1	NA	NA	TGTGCCAGTAGTATTGGTGTGTTGGGGAACGCTGAAGCTTTCTTT	CASSIGVLGNAEAFF